Below, 14 T cell receptor beta chains from the same sample are listed, as sequenced in a study of T cell responses to AZD1222 COVID-19 vaccine. The method was immunoSEQ multiplex PCR; TCRdb's version includes in-frame clones alone and lacks a portion of them. Of about 94,000 clones listed, approximately 87% were seen once; the top ten hold around 10%. The specimen comprised peripheral blood, sampled 28 days after the second AZD1222 dose. These receptors were collected from an adult who received the AZD1222 COVID-19 vaccine.

V is TRBV27 and J is TRBJ2-7; D gene unclear. The germline gives CDR1 MNHEY, CDR2 SMNVEV (reference sequence). V lost 6 bases, J lost 0 bases, and 9 bases lay in between. The CDR3 is 13 residues long. CDR3 sequence: CASRRYGSYEQYF. The CDR3, as DNA: TGTGCCAGCAGAAGGTATGGCTCCTACGAGCAGTACTTC.

This sequence joins TRBV7-3 and TRBJ2-7; 7 bases are shared with TRBD1. The germline CDR1 and CDR2 sequences are SGHTA and FQGTGA. Trimming removed 2 bases from V and 2 bases from J; junction bases left unmatched: 6. The CDR3 has 15 amino acids. CDR3: CASSLQGEGTYEQYF. DNA of the CDR3: TGTGCCAGCAGCTTACAGGGGGAAGGAACCTACGAGCAGTACTTC.

V gene TRBV14 combines with J gene TRBJ2-1; unclear D gene. V lost 0 bases and J 12 bases, leaving 12 bases between the germline ends. Germline CDR1 SGHDN, CDR2 FVKESK. The CDR3 consists of 13 residues. CDR3 residues: CASSQDRATAQFF. The CDR3 nucleotides are TGTGCCAGCAGCCAAGATAGGGCCACTGCGCAGTTCTTC.

The chain recombines TRBV4-3 with TRBJ2-7; D possibly corresponds to TRBD2 (5 bases). V lost 0 bases and J lost 6, with 15 bases in between. Per the germline V gene, CDR1 is LGHNA and CDR2 is YSLEER. The CDR3 consists of 15 residues. The DNA for the CDR3 is TGCGCCAGCAGCCAAGAACGGGGATCTCCTTTCGAGCAGTACTTC. It translates to CASSQERGSPFEQYF.

The chain is built from TRBV6-5 and TRBJ1-2; D possibly corresponds to TRBD1 (5 bases). The CDR3 consists of 14 residues. Germline-derived CDR1 and CDR2 are MNHEY and SVGAGI. Trimming shortened V by 8 bases and J by 1 base, and 14 bases separated the two germline ends. The CDR3 DNA reads TGTGCCAGCCTAGGCGGGGCAGATAACTATGGCTACACCTTC. The encoded protein is CASLGGADNYGYTF.

The J gene is TRBJ2-3, the V gene TRBV28; D might be TRBD1 or TRBD2, each matching 7 bases. This CDR3 is built from 16 residues. CDR1 is MDHEN and CDR2 is SYDVKM in the germline V gene. V lost 5 bases, J lost 0 bases, and 15 bases lay in between. In nucleotides, the CDR3 is TGTGCCAGCAGTCGTCCCAGGGGGGGGAGCACAGATACGCAGTATTTT. This encodes CASSRPRGGSTDTQYF.

The chain couples TRBV2 to TRBJ1-1; D might be TRBD1 (5 bases). CDR1 is SNHLY and CDR2 is FYNNEI in the germline V gene. The CDR3 extends over 15 amino acids. The V gene lost 6 bases and the J gene lost 0 bases, with 14 bases spanning the gap. CDR3 in DNA: TGTGCCAGCAGCTGGGTGAGGGGAATGAACACTGAAGCTTTCTTT. It translates to CASSWVRGMNTEAFF.

This clone showed up just a few times. The chain has TRBV6-2 or TRBV6-3 and TRBJ2-7; unclear D gene. Germline V lookup: CDR1 MNHEY, CDR2 SVGEGT. The CDR3 is made up of 10 amino acids. Trimming left V 4 bases short and J 5 bases short, with 3 bases between. The chain's CDR3 is CASSFNEQYF. The CDR3 coding sequence is TGTGCCAGCAGTTTTAACGAGCAGTACTTC.

The V call is TRBV7-2, the J call TRBJ2-1, with no clear D. The ends were cut back, 4 bases at V and 3 bases at J, with 4 bases in the middle. In germline, CDR1 is SGHTA, CDR2 FQGNSA. The CDR3 totals 12 residues. This chain's CDR3 is CASSSYYNEQFF. The CDR3 DNA sequence: TGTGCCAGCAGCTCGTACTACAATGAGCAGTTCTTC.

The chain joins TRBV2 to TRBJ1-2; tentatively, D is TRBD1 (5 bases). CDR1 and CDR2 from the germline V gene are SNHLY and FYNNEI. Trimming took 8 bases from V and 2 from J, leaving 9 bases between them. This CDR3 is 12 amino acids long. This CDR3 is CASLRGNYGYTF. CDR3 coding DNA: TGTGCCAGCCTCCGGGGGAACTATGGCTACACCTTC.

This chain connects TRBV2 to TRBJ1-1; possibly TRBD1 for D (5 bases). The CDR3 runs 13 residues. Germline V lookup: CDR1 SNHLY, CDR2 FYNNEI. Trimming removed 11 bases at V and 0 bases at J, with 13 bases between. CDR3 region: CAGGRGLNTEAFF. CDR3 DNA sequence: TGTGCCGGAGGGCGGGGACTGAACACTGAAGCTTTCTTT.

The CDR3 loop reads CASSITAGGYEQYF. CDR3 nucleotides: TGTGCCAGTAGTATCACGGCAGGGGGCTACGAGCAGTACTTC. The chain is built from TRBV19 and TRBJ2-7, with TRBD1 matching 7 bases. Germline V gives CDR1 LNHDA, CDR2 SQIVND (reference sequence). Trimming cost V 3 bases and J 3 bases; bases outside gene matches: 5. The CDR3 spans 14 residues.

The CDR3 DNA follows: TGTGCCAGCAGCGTAAGGTACACAGATACGCAGTATTTT. The encoded protein is CASSVRYTDTQYF. The chain uses TRBV9 and TRBJ2-3; no definite D call. Trimming stripped 1 base from V and 2 bases from J, with 5 bases between. The CDR3 is 13 residues long. CDR1 is SGDLS and CDR2 is YYNGEE in the germline V gene.

The rearrangement joins TRBV28 to TRBJ1-6, with TRBD1 as a possible D gene (5 bases). Germline loops: CDR1 MDHEN, CDR2 SYDVKM. The CDR3 loop spans 16 amino acids. Trimming removed 9 bases at V and 6 bases at J, with 21 bases between. CDR3 in DNA: TGTGCCAGTTTTCAGGGAGTCTCCTACCGTAATTCACCCCTCCACTTT. Translation gives CASFQGVSYRNSPLHF.